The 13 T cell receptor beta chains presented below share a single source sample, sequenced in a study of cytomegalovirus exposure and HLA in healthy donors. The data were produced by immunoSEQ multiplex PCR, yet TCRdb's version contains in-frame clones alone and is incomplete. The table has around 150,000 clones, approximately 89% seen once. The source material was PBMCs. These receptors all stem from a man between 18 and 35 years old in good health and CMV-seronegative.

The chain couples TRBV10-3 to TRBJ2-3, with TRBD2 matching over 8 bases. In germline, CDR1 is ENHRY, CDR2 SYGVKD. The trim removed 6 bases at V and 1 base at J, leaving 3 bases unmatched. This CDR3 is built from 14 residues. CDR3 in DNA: TGTGCCATCAGCACTAGCGGCGGCACAGATACGCAGTATTTT. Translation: CAISTSGGTDTQYF.

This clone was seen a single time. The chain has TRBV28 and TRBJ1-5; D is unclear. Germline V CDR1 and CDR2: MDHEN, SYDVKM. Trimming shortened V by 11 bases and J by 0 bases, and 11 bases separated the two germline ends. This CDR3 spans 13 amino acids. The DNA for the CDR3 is TGTGCCGGGCAGTGGAATAGCAATCAGCCCCAGCATTTT. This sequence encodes CAGQWNSNQPQHF.

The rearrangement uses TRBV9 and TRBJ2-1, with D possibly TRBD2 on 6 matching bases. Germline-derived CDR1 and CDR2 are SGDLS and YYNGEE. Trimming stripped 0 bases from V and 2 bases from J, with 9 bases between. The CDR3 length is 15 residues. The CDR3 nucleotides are TGTGCCAGCAGCGTAGGCTGGGGGGCCTACAATGAGCAGTTCTTC. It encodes CASSVGWGAYNEQFF.

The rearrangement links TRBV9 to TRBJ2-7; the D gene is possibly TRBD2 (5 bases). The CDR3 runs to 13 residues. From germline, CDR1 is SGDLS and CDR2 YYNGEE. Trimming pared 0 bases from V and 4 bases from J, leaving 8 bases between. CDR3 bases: TGTGCCAGCAGCGTAGAAGCGGTTTACGAGCAGTACGTC. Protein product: CASSVEAVYEQYV.

The CDR3 DNA follows: TGTGCCAGCAGCTGGGGGACTAGCGGGACCGGGGAGCTGTTTTTT. It specifies CASSWGTSGTGELFF. This chain connects TRBV7-7 to TRBJ2-2, with 12 bases identical to TRBD2. V was clipped by 4 bases and J by 5 bases; unmatched bases: 2. The CDR3 loop spans 15 amino acids. From germline, CDR1 is SSHAT and CDR2 FNYEAQ (reference sequence).

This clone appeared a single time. The CDR3 DNA sequence: TGTGCCAGCAGTGAAAGGAGGGAGTATAGCAATCAGCCCCAGCATTTT. It encodes CASSERREYSNQPQHF. V and J are TRBV6-1 and TRBJ1-5; the D is unclear. Germline assignment: CDR1 MNHNS and CDR2 SASEGT. Between the trimmed V and J ends, which lost 2 bases and 0 bases, there was a span of 11 bases. This CDR3 is 16 amino acids long.

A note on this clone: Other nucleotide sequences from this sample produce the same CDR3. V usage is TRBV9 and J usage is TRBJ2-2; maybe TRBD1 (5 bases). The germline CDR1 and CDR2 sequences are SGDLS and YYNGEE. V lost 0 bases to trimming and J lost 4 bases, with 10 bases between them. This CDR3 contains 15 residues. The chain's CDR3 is CASSVGQGGTGELFF. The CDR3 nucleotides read TGTGCCAGCAGCGTAGGGCAGGGTGGCACCGGGGAGCTGTTTTTT.

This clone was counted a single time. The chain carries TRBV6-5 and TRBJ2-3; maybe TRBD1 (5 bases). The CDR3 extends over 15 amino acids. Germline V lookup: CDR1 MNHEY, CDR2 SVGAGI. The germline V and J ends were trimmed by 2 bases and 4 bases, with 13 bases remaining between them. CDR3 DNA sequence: TGTGCCAGCAGTTACACCCGACAGTTTGCAGATACGCAGTATTTT. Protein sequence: CASSYTRQFADTQYF.

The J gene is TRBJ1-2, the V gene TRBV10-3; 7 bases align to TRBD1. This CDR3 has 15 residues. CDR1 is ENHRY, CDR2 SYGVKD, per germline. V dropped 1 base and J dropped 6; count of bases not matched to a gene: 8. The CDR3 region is CAISEFTGEVNGYTF. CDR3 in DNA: TGTGCCATCAGTGAGTTCACAGGGGAGGTGAATGGCTACACCTTC.

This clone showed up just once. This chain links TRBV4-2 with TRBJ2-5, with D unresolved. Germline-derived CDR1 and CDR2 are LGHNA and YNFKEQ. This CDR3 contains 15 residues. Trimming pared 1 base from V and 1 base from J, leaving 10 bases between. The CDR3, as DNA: TGTGCCAGCAGCCAAGGTGGCCTAGTCCAAGAGACCCAGTACTTC. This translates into CASSQGGLVQETQYF.

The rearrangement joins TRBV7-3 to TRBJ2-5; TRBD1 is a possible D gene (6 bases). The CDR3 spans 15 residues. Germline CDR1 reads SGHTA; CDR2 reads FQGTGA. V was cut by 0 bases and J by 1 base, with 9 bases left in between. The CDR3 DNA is TGTGCCAGCAGCTTAACTCGGGACACCCAAGAGACCCAGTACTTC. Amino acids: CASSLTRDTQETQYF.

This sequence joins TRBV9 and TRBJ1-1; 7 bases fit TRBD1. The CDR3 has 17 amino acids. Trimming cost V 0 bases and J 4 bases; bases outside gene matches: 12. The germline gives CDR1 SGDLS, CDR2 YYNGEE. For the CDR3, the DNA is TGTGCCAGCAGCGTAGATCCAACCGGGACAGTTCTCACTGAAGCTTTCTTT. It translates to CASSVDPTGTVLTEAFF. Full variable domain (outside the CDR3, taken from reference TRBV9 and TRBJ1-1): DSGVTQTPKHLITATGQRVTLRCSPRSGDLSVYWYQQSLDQGLQFLIQYYNGEERAKGNILERFSAQQFPDLHSELNLSSLELGDSALYFCASSVDPTGTVLTEAFFGQGTRLTVV.

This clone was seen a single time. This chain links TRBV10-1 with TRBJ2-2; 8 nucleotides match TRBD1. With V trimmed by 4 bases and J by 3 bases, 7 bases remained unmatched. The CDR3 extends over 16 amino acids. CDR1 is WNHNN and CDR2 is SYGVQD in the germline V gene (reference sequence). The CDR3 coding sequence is TGCGCCAGCAGTGCCTACAGGGGGATATACACCGGGGAGCTGTTTTTT. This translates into CASSAYRGIYTGELFF.